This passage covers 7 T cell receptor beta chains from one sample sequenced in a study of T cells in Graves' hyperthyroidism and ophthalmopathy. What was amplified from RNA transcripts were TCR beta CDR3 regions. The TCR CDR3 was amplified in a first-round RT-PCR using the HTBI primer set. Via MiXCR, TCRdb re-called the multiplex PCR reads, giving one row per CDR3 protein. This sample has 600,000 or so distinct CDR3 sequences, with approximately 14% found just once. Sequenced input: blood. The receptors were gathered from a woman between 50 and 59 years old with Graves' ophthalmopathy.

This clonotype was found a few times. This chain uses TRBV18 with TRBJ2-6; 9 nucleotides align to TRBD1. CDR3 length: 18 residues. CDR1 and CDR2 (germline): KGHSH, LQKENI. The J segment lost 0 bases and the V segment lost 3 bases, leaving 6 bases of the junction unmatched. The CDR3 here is CASSPRTGVYSGANVLTF. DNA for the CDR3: TGTGCCAGCTCACCCCGGACAGGGGTCTACTCTGGGGCCAACGTCCTGACTTTC.

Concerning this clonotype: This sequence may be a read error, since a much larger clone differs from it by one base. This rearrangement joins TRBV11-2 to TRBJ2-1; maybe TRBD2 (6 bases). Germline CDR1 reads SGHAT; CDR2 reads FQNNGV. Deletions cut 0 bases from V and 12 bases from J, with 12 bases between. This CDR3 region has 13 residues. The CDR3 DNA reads TGTGCCAGCAGCTTAGAGCCGGGGGATGGGCAGTTCTTC. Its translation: CASSLEPGDGQFF.

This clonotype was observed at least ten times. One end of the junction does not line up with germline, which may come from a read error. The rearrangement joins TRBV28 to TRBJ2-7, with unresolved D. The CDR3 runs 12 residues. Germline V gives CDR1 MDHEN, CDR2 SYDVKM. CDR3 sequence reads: CASRLWGDEQYF. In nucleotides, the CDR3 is TGTGCCAGCAGGTTATGGGGTGACGAGCAGTACTTC.

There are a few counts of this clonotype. CDR3 bases: TGTGCCTGGAGTGTCGGTGGGGCTAACACCGGGGAGCTGTTTTTT. Its protein is CAWSVGGANTGELFF. The chain couples TRBV30 to TRBJ2-2; tentatively, D is TRBD1 (5 bases). Trimming left V 0 bases short and J 2 bases short, with 10 bases between. Germline CDR1 and CDR2: GTSNPN and SVGIG (reference sequence). This CDR3 has 15 amino acids.

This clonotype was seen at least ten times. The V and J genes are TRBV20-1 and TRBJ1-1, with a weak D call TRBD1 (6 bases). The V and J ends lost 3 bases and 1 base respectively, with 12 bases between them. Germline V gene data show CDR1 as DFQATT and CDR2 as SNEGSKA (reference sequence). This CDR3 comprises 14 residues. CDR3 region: CSASRTVPNTEAFF. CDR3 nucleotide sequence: TGCAGTGCTAGCCGGACAGTCCCGAACACTGAAGCTTTCTTT.

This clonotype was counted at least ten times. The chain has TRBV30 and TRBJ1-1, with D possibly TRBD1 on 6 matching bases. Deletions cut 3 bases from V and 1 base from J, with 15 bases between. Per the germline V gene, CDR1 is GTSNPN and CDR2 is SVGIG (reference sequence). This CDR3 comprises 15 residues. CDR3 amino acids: CAWSLTDSSNTEAFF. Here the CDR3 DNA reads TGTGCCTGGAGCCTTACGGACAGTTCGAACACTGAAGCTTTCTTT.

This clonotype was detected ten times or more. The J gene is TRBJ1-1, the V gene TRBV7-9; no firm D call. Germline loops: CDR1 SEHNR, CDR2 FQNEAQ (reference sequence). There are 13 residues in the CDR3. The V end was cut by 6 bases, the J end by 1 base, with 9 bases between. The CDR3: CASRFTANTEAFF. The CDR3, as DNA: TGTGCCAGCAGGTTTACAGCGAACACTGAAGCTTTCTTT.